This T cell receptor (beta chain) was observed in a study of blood T cell repertoires in COVID-19. As for the study in general: Researchers got acute and convalescent COVID-19 samples from the United States, Italy and Spain. PBMCs, B-cell-depleted T cells, or T cells provided the cDNA or gDNA that made up the material.

Seattle's enrolled individuals joined amid active infection and were then monitored longitudinally. As originally analysed: Amplification of reference gene primers was used by the study to estimate nucleated cell counts. Data came from immunoSEQ multiplex PCR; TCRdb stores just in-frame clones and leaves some out. For V, J and clone size, that table is used; D and trimming come from the DNA. Of under 450,000 clones in the sample, 75% to 90% were seen once. The CDR3 has 15 residues. V lost 1 base to trimming and J lost 8 bases; unmatched junction nucleotides: 6. Germline V gives CDR1 GTSNPN, CDR2 SVGIG (reference sequence).

Material for sequencing was peripheral blood. The TCR comes from a woman aged 60-75 years with COVID-19, enrolled during active disease. The rearrangement links TRBV30 to TRBJ2-1; 12 bases match TRBD2. The CDR3 coding sequence is TGTGCCTGGAGTGCTAGCGGGGGGGCACTCGATGAGCAGTTCTTC. It is translated as CAWSASGGALDEQFF.